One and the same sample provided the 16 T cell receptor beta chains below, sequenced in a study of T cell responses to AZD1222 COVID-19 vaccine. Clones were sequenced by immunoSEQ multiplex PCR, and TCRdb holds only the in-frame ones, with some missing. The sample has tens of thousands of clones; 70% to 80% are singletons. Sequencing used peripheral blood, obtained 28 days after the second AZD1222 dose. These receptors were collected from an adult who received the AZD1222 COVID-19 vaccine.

The CDR3 here is CASTSTEAFF. The CDR3 DNA is TGTGCCAGCACGTCCACTGAAGCTTTCTTT. The rearrangement links TRBV25-1 to TRBJ1-1; D unclear. There are 10 residues in the CDR3. Trimming took off 7 bases at V and 4 bases at J, with 4 bases between the two ends. Germline CDR1 and CDR2: MGHDK and SYGVNS.

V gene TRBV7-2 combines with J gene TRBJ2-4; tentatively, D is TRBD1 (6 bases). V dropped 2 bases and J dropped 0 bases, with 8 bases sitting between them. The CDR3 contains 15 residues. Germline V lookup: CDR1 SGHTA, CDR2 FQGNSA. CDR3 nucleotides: TGTGCCAGCAGCTTATCACAGGGAGCCAAAAACATTCAGTACTTC. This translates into CASSLSQGAKNIQYF.

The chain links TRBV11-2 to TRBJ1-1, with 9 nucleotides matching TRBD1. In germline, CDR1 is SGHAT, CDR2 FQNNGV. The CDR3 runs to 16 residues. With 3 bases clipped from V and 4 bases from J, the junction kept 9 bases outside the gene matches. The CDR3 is CASSLAGQGLGTEAFF. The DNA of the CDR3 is TGTGCCAGCAGCTTGGCGGGACAGGGTTTGGGCACTGAAGCTTTCTTT.

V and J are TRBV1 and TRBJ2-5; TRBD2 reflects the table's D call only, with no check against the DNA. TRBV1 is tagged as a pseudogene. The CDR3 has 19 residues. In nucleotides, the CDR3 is TGCACCAGCAGCCATGGCCCCCCGGGACTAGCGGGGGGGCAAGAGACCCAGTACTTC. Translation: CTSSHGPPGLAGGQETQYF.

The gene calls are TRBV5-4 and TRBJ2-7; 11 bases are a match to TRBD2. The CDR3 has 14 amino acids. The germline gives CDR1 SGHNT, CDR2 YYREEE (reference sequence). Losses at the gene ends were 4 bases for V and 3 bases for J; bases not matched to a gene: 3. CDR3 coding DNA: TGTGCCAGCAGCGTGGGACTAGCGGACTACGAGCAGTACTTC. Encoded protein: CASSVGLADYEQYF.

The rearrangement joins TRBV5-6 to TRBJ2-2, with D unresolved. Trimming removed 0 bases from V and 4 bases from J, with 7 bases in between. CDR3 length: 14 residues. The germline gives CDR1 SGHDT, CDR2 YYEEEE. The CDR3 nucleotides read TGTGCCAGCAGCTTGGGTAGGGCCACCGGGGAGCTGTTTTTT. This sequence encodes CASSLGRATGELFF.

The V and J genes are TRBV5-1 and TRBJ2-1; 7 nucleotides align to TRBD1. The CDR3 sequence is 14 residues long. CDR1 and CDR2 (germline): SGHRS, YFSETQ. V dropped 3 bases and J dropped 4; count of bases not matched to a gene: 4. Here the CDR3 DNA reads TGCGCCAGCAGCTCAGGGACAGAGTACAATGAGCAGTTCTTC. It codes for CASSSGTEYNEQFF.

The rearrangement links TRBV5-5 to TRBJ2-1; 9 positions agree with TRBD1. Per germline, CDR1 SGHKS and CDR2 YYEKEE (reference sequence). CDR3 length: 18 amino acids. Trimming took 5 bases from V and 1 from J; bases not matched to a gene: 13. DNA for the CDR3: TGTGCCAGCAGTAGACTTCACCGGGACAGGGTTTCCTACAATGAGCAGTTCTTC. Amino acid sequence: CASSRLHRDRVSYNEQFF. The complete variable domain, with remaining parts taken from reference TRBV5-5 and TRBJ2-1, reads DAGVTQSPTHLIKTRGQQVTLRCSPISGHKSVSWYQQVLGQGPQFIFQYYEKEERGRGNFPDRFSARQFPNYSSELNVNALLLGDSALYLCASSRLHRDRVSYNEQFFGPGTRLTVL.

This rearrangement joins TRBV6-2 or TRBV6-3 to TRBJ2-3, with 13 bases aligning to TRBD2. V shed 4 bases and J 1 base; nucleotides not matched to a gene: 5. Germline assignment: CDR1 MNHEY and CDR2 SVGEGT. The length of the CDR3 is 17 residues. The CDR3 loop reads CASSLLAGGPGTDTQYF. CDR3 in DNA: TGTGCCAGCAGTTTACTAGCGGGGGGGCCTGGCACAGATACGCAGTATTTT.

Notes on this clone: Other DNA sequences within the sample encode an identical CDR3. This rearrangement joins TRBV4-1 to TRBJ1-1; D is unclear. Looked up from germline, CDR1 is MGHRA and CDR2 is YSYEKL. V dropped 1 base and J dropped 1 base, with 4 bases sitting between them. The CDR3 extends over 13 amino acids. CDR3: CASSQVGNTEAFF. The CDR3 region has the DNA TGCGCCAGCAGCCAAGTGGGGAACACTGAAGCTTTCTTT.

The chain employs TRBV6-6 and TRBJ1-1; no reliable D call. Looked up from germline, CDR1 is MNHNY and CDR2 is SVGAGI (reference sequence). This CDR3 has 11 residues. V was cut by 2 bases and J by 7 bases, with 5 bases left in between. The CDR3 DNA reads TGTGCCAGCAGTTACCAGTATGAAGCTTTCTTT. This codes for CASSYQYEAFF.

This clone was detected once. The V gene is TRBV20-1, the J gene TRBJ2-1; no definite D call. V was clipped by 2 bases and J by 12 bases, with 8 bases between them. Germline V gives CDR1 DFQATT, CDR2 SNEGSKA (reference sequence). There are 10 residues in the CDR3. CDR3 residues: CSARTRGQFF. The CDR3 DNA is TGCAGTGCTAGAACGCGCGGGCAGTTCTTC.

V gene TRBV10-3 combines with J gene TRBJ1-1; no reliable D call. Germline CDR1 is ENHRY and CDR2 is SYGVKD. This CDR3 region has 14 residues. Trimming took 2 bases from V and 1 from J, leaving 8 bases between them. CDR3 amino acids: CAISEAGKNTEAFF. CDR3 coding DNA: TGTGCCATCAGTGAGGCCGGGAAGAACACTGAAGCTTTCTTT.

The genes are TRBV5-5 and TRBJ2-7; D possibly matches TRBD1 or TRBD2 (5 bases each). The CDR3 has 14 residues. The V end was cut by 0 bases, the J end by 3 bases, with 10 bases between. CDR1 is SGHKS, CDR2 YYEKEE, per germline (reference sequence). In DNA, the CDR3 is TGTGCCAGCAGCTTGGGGGGGATTGTCTACGAGCAGTACGTC. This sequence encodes CASSLGGIVYEQYV.

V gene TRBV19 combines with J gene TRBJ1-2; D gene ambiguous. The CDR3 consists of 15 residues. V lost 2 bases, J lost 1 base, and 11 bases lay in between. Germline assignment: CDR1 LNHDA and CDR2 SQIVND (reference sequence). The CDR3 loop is CASSIPPTGNYGYTF. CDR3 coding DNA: TGTGCCAGTAGTATACCCCCCACGGGTAACTATGGCTACACCTTC.

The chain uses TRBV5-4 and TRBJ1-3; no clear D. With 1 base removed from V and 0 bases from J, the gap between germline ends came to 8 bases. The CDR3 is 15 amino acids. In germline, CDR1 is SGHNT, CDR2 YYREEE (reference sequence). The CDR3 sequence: CASSLPPGSGNTIYF. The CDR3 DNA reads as TGTGCCAGCAGCTTGCCTCCAGGCTCTGGAAACACCATATATTTT.